These 18 T cell receptor beta chains originate from one sample sequenced in a study of OX40 agonist ivuxolimab in advanced cancers. Data came from immunoSEQ multiplex PCR; TCRdb stores just in-frame clones and leaves some out. The sample comprises around 64,000 clones, under 90% of which are singletons, and 1.2% rests with the top ten. Sequenced here: CD4+ or CD8+ T cells sorted from blood, sampled in a trial of the OX40 agonist ivuxolimab. The origin of the receptors is an adult with an advanced solid tumor such as melanoma, head and neck, liver or kidney cancer.

This clone was counted a few times. V and J are TRBV19 and TRBJ1-1; no reliable D call. Between the trimmed V and J ends, which lost 6 bases and 2 bases, there was a span of 16 bases. Germline-derived CDR1 and CDR2 are LNHDA and SQIVND (reference sequence). This CDR3 has 15 residues. The CDR3 region is CASSIGPLANTEAFF. DNA for the CDR3: TGTGCCAGTAGCATTGGACCCCTCGCAAACACTGAAGCTTTCTTT.

V usage is TRBV5-1 and J usage is TRBJ2-7; D ambiguous. The germline gives CDR1 SGHRS, CDR2 YFSETQ. V was cut by 2 bases and J by 4 bases, with 10 bases left in between. The CDR3 sequence is 13 residues long. The CDR3 sequence is CASSFEGGYEQYF. The DNA for the CDR3 is TGCGCCAGCAGCTTCGAAGGTGGTTACGAGCAGTACTTC.

V gene TRBV5-1 combines with J gene TRBJ1-2, with unresolved D. The CDR3 sequence is 14 residues long. V lost 0 bases and J 4 bases, leaving 10 bases between the germline ends. Looked up from germline, CDR1 is SGHRS and CDR2 is YFSETQ. CDR3 DNA sequence: TGCGCCAGCAGCTTGGAGACACTCTCCTATGGCTACACCTTC. It specifies CASSLETLSYGYTF.

The chain has TRBV18 and TRBJ1-2; D is unclear. CDR3 length: 14 amino acids. V shed 2 bases and J shed 0 bases, with 7 bases lying between them. Germline CDR1 reads KGHSH; CDR2 reads LQKENI. CDR3 amino acids: CASSPGDSNYGYTF. CDR3 DNA: TGTGCCAGCTCACCAGGTGACTCTAACTATGGCTACACCTTC.

CDR3 bases: TGCAGCGTGGAGACAGCGATGAACACTGAAGCTTTCTTT. Encoded protein: CSVETAMNTEAFF. This chain connects TRBV29-1 to TRBJ1-1, with D tentatively TRBD1 (5 bases). Trimming stripped 6 bases from V and 0 bases from J, with 11 bases between. The CDR3 totals 13 residues. Per the germline V gene, CDR1 is SQVTM and CDR2 is ANQGSEA.

This clone was found a few times. The rearrangement joins TRBV5-6 to TRBJ2-2; D assignment may be TRBD1 or TRBD2 (5 bases each). The CDR3 is 16 amino acids. From germline, CDR1 is SGHDT and CDR2 YYEEEE. Trimming pared 1 base from V and 4 bases from J, leaving 14 bases between. The CDR3 sequence is CASSLSQGVGTGELFF. In nucleotides, the CDR3 is TGTGCCAGCAGCTTGTCCCAGGGAGTAGGCACCGGGGAGCTGTTTTTT.

V is TRBV19 and J is TRBJ1-2, with D unresolved. The CDR3 is 12 residues long. Trimming stripped 10 bases from V and 8 bases from J, with 17 bases between. Germline assignment: CDR1 LNHDA and CDR2 SQIVND (reference sequence). The chain's CDR3 is CATWGGSPGYTF. CDR3 coding DNA: TGTGCCACCTGGGGAGGGAGCCCCGGCTACACCTTC.

This CDR3 reads CASSQGRGSGYTF. CDR3 DNA: TGTGCCAGTAGCCAGGGCAGGGGAAGTGGCTACACCTTC. This chain links TRBV19 with TRBJ1-2; the D gene is possibly TRBD1 (6 bases). V lost 6 bases and J lost 7, with 15 bases in between. CDR1 and CDR2 from the germline V gene are LNHDA and SQIVND (reference sequence). The CDR3 spans 13 residues.

The chain joins TRBV7-3 to TRBJ2-1; no clear D gene. Between the trimmed V and J ends, which lost 5 bases and 6 bases, there was a span of 11 bases. This CDR3 region has 13 residues. Germline values: CDR1 SGHTA, CDR2 FQGTGA. CDR3: CASSLTGRNEQFF. The CDR3 bases are TGTGCCAGCAGCCTCACGGGTCGCAATGAGCAGTTCTTC.

The chain is built from TRBV30 and TRBJ1-4; D perhaps matches TRBD1 (5 bases). The CDR3 sequence is 14 residues long. Trimming stripped 4 bases from V and 8 bases from J, with 17 bases between. Germline CDR1 and CDR2: GTSNPN and SVGIG (reference sequence). The DNA for the CDR3 is TGTGCCTGGATGAAATTGGGGGGAGGGGAAAAACTGTTTTTT. Its protein is CAWMKLGGGEKLFF.

This clone was found once. This chain links TRBV11-2 with TRBJ1-1, with D perhaps matching TRBD1 (5 bases). This CDR3 has 13 amino acids. Per the germline V gene, CDR1 is SGHAT and CDR2 is FQNNGV. V lost 5 bases, J lost 5 bases, and 12 bases lay in between. The CDR3 reads CASSIPGRTEAFF. CDR3 in DNA: TGTGCCAGCAGCATTCCAGGGCGGACTGAAGCTTTCTTT.

V gene TRBV11-2 combines with J gene TRBJ1-1; D is perhaps TRBD1 (6 bases). This CDR3 spans 14 amino acids. Germline lookup yields CDR1 SGHAT and CDR2 FQNNGV. V lost 5 bases to trimming and J lost 4 bases, with 14 bases between them. Here the CDR3 DNA reads TGTGCCAGCAGCGTCGTACAGGGAGGCACTGAAGCTTTCTTT. It translates to CASSVVQGGTEAFF. Full variable domain (missing parts from reference TRBV11-2 and TRBJ1-1): EAGVAQSPRYKIIEKRQSVAFWCNPISGHATLYWYQQILGQGPKLLIQFQNNGVVDDSQLPKDRFSAERLKGVDSTLKIQPAKLEDSAVYLCASSVVQGGTEAFFGQGTRLTVV.

V usage is TRBV4-2 and J usage is TRBJ1-1, with D possibly being TRBD1 (5 bases). Looked up from germline, CDR1 is LGHNA and CDR2 is YNFKEQ. V lost 0 bases, J lost 1 base, and 9 bases lay in between. The CDR3 spans 15 residues. Here the CDR3 reads CASSQESGWNTEAFF. For the CDR3, the DNA is TGTGCCAGCAGCCAAGAATCAGGGTGGAACACTGAAGCTTTCTTT.

CDR3 sequence (DNA): TGTGCCAGCAGCTTAGATGGCTTTTCGGGGGCAAAACTGTTTTTT. Amino acids: CASSLDGFSGAKLFF. The rearrangement joins TRBV11-2 to TRBJ1-4, with a possible D match to TRBD1 (6 bases). The CDR3 spans 15 residues. In germline, CDR1 is SGHAT, CDR2 FQNNGV. The V and J ends lost 0 bases and 10 bases respectively, with 15 bases between them. Using reference TRBV11-2 and TRBJ1-4 for the parts outside the CDR3, the full variable domain is EAGVAQSPRYKIIEKRQSVAFWCNPISGHATLYWYQQILGQGPKLLIQFQNNGVVDDSQLPKDRFSAERLKGVDSTLKIQPAKLEDSAVYLCASSLDGFSGAKLFFGSGTQLSVL.

The V call is TRBV14, the J call TRBJ2-1; 9 bases align to TRBD2. Losses at the gene ends were 4 bases for V and 13 bases for J; bases not matched to a gene: 8. The germline V gene has CDR1 SGHDN and CDR2 FVKESK. The CDR3 loop spans 13 amino acids. The CDR3 coding sequence is TGTGCCAGCAGCCCCAGGGTAGCGGGGGAACAGTTCTTC. Protein: CASSPRVAGEQFF.

The CDR3 spells CASSSEGSTNEKLFF. Written as DNA, the CDR3 is TGTGCCAGCAGCTCCGAGGGGTCGACTAATGAAAAACTGTTTTTT. The V and J genes are TRBV7-2 and TRBJ1-4; possibly TRBD1 for D (5 bases). CDR3 length: 15 residues. The V gene's germline CDR1 is SGHTA and CDR2 FQGNSA. With 4 bases removed from V and 2 bases from J, the gap between germline ends came to 11 bases.

The J gene is TRBJ2-2, the V gene TRBV28; D is uncertain. V was cut by 3 bases and J by 3 bases, with 8 bases left in between. The CDR3 loop spans 14 amino acids. Germline CDR1 and CDR2: MDHEN and SYDVKM. CDR3 DNA sequence: TGTGCCAGCAGTTTCTCAAGGTACACCGGGGAGCTGTTTTTT. Amino acids: CASSFSRYTGELFF. Variable domain in full (rest from reference TRBV28 and TRBJ2-2): DVKVTQSSRYLVKRTGEKVFLECVQDMDHENMFWYRQDPGLGLRLIYFSYDVKMKEKGDIPEGYSVSREKKERFSLILESASTNQTSMYLCASSFSRYTGELFFGEGSRLTVL.

This chain uses TRBV11-2 with TRBJ2-3; possible D gene TRBD1, 6 bases. V lost 0 bases and J lost 2, with 9 bases in between. The CDR3 is 15 amino acids. Germline lookup yields CDR1 SGHAT and CDR2 FQNNGV. Here the CDR3 DNA reads TGTGCCAGCAGCTTAGATCAGGGACACACAGATACGCAGTATTTT. Translation: CASSLDQGHTDTQYF.